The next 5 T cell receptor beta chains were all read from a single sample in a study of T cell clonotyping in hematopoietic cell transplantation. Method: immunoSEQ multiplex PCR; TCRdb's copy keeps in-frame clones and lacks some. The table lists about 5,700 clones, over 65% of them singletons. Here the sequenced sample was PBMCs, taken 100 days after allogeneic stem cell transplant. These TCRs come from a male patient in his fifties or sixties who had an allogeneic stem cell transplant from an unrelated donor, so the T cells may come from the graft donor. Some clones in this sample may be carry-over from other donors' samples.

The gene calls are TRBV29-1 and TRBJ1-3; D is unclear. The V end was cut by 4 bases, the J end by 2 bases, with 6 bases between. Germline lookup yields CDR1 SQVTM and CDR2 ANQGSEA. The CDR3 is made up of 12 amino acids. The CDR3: CSVGFPGNTIYF. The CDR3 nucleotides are TGCAGCGTTGGGTTTCCTGGAAACACCATATATTTT.

CDR3 coding DNA: TGTGCCAGCAGCCAGGCAGGGGCGCTCGAGCAGTACTTC. This sequence encodes CASSQAGALEQYF. The chain couples TRBV6-5 to TRBJ2-7, with D perhaps matching TRBD1 (6 bases). Per the germline V gene, CDR1 is MNHEY and CDR2 is SVGAGI. This CDR3 is built from 13 residues. V was clipped by 6 bases and J by 6 bases, with 15 bases between them.

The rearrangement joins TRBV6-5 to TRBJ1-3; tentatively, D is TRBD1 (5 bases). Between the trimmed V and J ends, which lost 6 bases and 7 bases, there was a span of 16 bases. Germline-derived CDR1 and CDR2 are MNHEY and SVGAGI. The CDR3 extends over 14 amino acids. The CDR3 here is CASSRGGTGNTIYF. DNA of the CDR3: TGTGCCAGCAGCCGGGGGGGTACGGGGAACACCATATATTTT.

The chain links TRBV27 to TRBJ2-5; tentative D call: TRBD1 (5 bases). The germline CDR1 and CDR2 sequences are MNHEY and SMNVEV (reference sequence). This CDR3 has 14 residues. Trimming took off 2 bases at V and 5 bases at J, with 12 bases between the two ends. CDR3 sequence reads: CASSLGAGRETQYF. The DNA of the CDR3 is TGTGCCAGCAGTTTAGGGGCAGGACGGGAGACCCAGTACTTC.

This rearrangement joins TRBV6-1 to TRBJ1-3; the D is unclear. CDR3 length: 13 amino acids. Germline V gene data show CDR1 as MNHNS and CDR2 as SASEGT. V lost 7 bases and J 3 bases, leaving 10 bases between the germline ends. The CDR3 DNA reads TGTGCCAGCAACTTGGACGGTGGAAACACCATATATTTT. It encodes CASNLDGGNTIYF.